The 18 T cell receptor beta chains in this list originate from one sample, sequenced in a study of tumor-infiltrating lymphocytes in primary liver carcinoma. Making TCR beta cDNA involved approximately 510 ng total RNA and a constant-region primer. For TCR beta, libraries were produced by three nested multiplex PCR rounds using slightly modified ARM-PCR. With TRBV1-TRBV30 forward primers and a C-beta reverse primer, the first two PCR rounds were run for roughly 10 cycles each. TCRdb reprocessed the multiplex PCR reads with MiXCR, giving one entry per CDR3 protein. The sample has 95,000 to 150,000 distinct CDR3 sequences, about two thirds seen once; the top ten hold 8.1%. For each extraction, RNA and DNA were obtained together from 20-30 mg of unsorted bulk tissue. Sequenced: tumor-adjacent normal liver tissue. These receptors were obtained from a woman aged 55-69 years with primary liver carcinoma and hepatitis B virus infection.

With respect to this clonotype: Mismatch with germline at one junction end may stem from a read error. V usage is TRBV4-1 and J usage is TRBJ1-6; possibly TRBD1 for D (5 bases). This CDR3 region has 15 residues. Germline V gives CDR1 MGHRA, CDR2 YSYEKL. CDR3 nucleotide sequence: TGCGCCAGCAGCCAAGATGGACACAAGGATTCACTCCTCCACTTT. This gives the protein CASSQDGHKDSLLHF.

Turning to this clonotype: A junction boundary mismatches the germline segment, possibly from a read error. The V and J genes are TRBV6-1 and TRBJ2-7; no clear D. Per germline, CDR1 MNHNS and CDR2 SASEGT. CDR3 length equals 13 residues. The CDR3 coding sequence is TGTGCCAGCTGTGAAGGAAGAGGATTCGAGCAATACTTC. Amino acids: CASCEGRGFEQYF.

A note on this clonotype: This CDR3 is missing its conserved last phenylalanine or tryptophan, likely due to a read error. The chain carries TRBV19 and TRBJ2-1; the match to TRBD2 covers 12 bases. From germline, CDR1 is LNHDA and CDR2 SQIVND (reference sequence). The CDR3 covers 16 residues. After removal of 6 bases from V and 6 bases from J, the junction contained 9 bases not matched to a gene. The CDR3 spells CASRKRLAGVGNEQFL. The CDR3 region has the DNA TGTGCCAGTAGGAAGAGACTAGCGGGAGTTGGCAATGAGCAGTTCCTC.

With regard to this clonotype: Compared with germline, one end of the junction differs, possibly owing to a read error. The gene calls are TRBV30 and TRBJ2-3, with 7 bases lining up with TRBD2. The CDR3 is 16 amino acids. Germline CDR1 reads GTSNPN; CDR2 reads SVGIG (reference sequence). CDR3 bases: TGTGCCCGGAGTGTCGGGAGGCAGACGGGAACAGATACACAGTATTTT. Its translation is CARSVGRQTGTDTQYF.

For this clonotype: The final CDR3 position lacks the conserved phenylalanine or tryptophan, pointing to a likely read error. The DNA is omitted, as the CDR3 cannot be located on it reliably, and the CDR3 follows TCRdb's listing. The CDR3 loop reads CASSRLASGYNEQLL. The chain combines TRBV11-2 with TRBJ2-1; the table's D call, TRBD2, has no DNA check behind it. The CDR3 length equals 15 residues, ends included. Germline loops: CDR1 SGHAT, CDR2 FQNNGV.

This clonotype is a singleton in its sample. A junction boundary mismatches the germline segment, possibly from a read error. V is TRBV29-1 and J is TRBJ2-7; TRBD1 might be the D (5 bases). Per germline, CDR1 SQVTM and CDR2 ANQGSEA. The CDR3 covers 13 residues. The chain's CDR3 is CSVARDTTYEQCF. The CDR3 bases are TGCAGCGTCGCCAGGGATACTACCTACGAGCAGTGCTTC.

This clonotype was observed a handful of times. The V call is TRBV7-3, the J call TRBJ2-5; D is uncertain. Germline V CDR1 and CDR2: SGHTA, FQGTGA. CDR3 length: 13 residues. V dropped 6 bases and J dropped 2 bases, with 10 bases sitting between them. As DNA, the CDR3 is TGTGCCAGCAGTGCCTTCCCTCAAGAGACCCAGTACTTC. Translating gives CASSAFPQETQYF.

Note on this clonotype: A much more abundant neighbour one base away suggests this may be a read error. V usage is TRBV28 and J usage is TRBJ2-1; D remains ambiguous. CDR1 and CDR2 (germline): MDHEN, SYDVKM. This CDR3 comprises 14 residues. CDR3 residues: CASSFRRTYNEEFF. CDR3 nucleotides: TGTGCCAGCAGTTTCAGGCGAACCTACAATGAGGAGTTCTTC.

The sample holds many counts of this clonotype. V and J are TRBV6-5 and TRBJ1-1; D unresolved. V was pared by 0 bases and J by 6 bases, with 11 bases between. Germline lookup yields CDR1 MNHEY and CDR2 SVGAGI. The CDR3 has 14 amino acids. CDR3 sequence reads: CASSYSASRAEAFF. The CDR3 region has the DNA TGTGCCAGCAGTTACTCGGCCAGTAGAGCTGAAGCTTTCTTT.

A note on this clonotype: The germline gene is not matched at one end of the junction; a read error may be the cause. This rearrangement joins TRBV6-5 to TRBJ2-1; D gene uncertain. CDR1 MNHEY and CDR2 SVGAGI come from the germline V gene. The CDR3 covers 13 residues. CDR3 protein: CASSYSSDDEQFF. The CDR3 nucleotides read TGTGCCAGTAGTTACTCGTCAGACGATGAGCAGTTCTTC.

About this clonotype: A clone one base away is much larger, so this may be a read error. The chain carries TRBV7-9 and TRBJ1-1; D is perhaps TRBD1 (5 bases). The CDR3 extends over 14 amino acids. Between the trimmed V and J ends, which lost 5 bases and 2 bases, there was a span of 12 bases. Germline CDR1 and CDR2: SEHNR and FQNEAQ (reference sequence). For the CDR3, the DNA is TGTGCCAGCAGCCCCGGACACACAAACACTGAAGCTTTCTTT. Translated, it gives CASSPGHTNTEAFF.

In its sample, this clonotype was seen once. This rearrangement joins TRBV29-1 to TRBJ2-2; D assignment may be TRBD1 or TRBD2 (5 bases each). The ends were cut back, 3 bases at V and 13 bases at J, with 27 bases in the middle. This CDR3 has 16 residues. Germline loops: CDR1 SQVTM, CDR2 ANQGSEA. The CDR3: CSVEGRVGENTVVLFF. CDR3 DNA: TGCAGCGTTGAGGGCAGGGTAGGGGAGAACACCGTGGTGCTGTTTTTT.

This clonotype has just one count. The V gene is TRBV11-2, the J gene TRBJ2-1, with D uncertain. This CDR3 has 16 residues. Trimming shortened V by 9 bases and J by 8 bases, and 26 bases separated the two germline ends. Germline V CDR1 and CDR2: SGHAT, FQNNGV. The DNA of the CDR3 is TGTGCCAGTACACTAACTTCGGGCGCGATCATCGATGAGCAGTTCTTC. This sequence encodes CASTLTSGAIIDEQFF.

In regard to this clonotype: A junction end diverges from the germline sequence, so it may reflect a read error. The chain recombines TRBV5-4 with TRBJ2-1; 9 bases line up with TRBD2. The CDR3 contains 15 residues. Per the germline V gene, CDR1 is SGHNT and CDR2 is YYREEE (reference sequence). As DNA, the CDR3 is TGTGCCAGCAGCCCCGGGACTAGCTTTTACAATGAGCAGTTTTTC. It is translated as CASSPGTSFYNEQFF.

In its sample, this clonotype was seen many times. The rearrangement uses TRBV30 and TRBJ1-6, with D possibly being TRBD1 (6 bases). The CDR3 is made up of 13 amino acids. Germline values: CDR1 GTSNPN, CDR2 SVGIG (reference sequence). Trimming stripped 6 bases from V and 8 bases from J, with 14 bases between. This chain's CDR3 is CACRGRVDSPLHF. The DNA for the CDR3 is TGTGCCTGCAGGGGTCGGGTGGATTCACCCCTCCACTTT.

Points on this clonotype: Since the CDR3 does not end with the conserved phenylalanine or tryptophan, this likely comes from a read error. The chain carries TRBV11-2 and TRBJ2-4; the D is unclear. CDR1 and CDR2 (germline): SGHAT, FQNNGV. This CDR3 is 15 amino acids long. Here the CDR3 DNA reads TGTGACAGCAGCTCCCCCTTACGGACCAAAAACATTCAGTACCTC. Protein sequence: CDSSSPLRTKNIQYL.

This chain joins TRBV6-5 and TRBJ2-5; TRBD2 matches 7 bases. J was trimmed by 7 bases and V by 7 bases; bases with no gene match: 9. The CDR3 is 13 amino acids. CDR1 and CDR2 from the germline V gene are MNHEY and SVGAGI. Written as DNA, the CDR3 is TGTGCCAGCAAGAAAGGTGGGGAGGGGACCCAGTACTTC. Protein: CASKKGGEGTQYF.

The chain couples TRBV6-1 to TRBJ2-2; 7 nucleotides match TRBD2. The germline gives CDR1 MNHNS, CDR2 SASEGT. V shed 9 bases, J shed 2 bases, and the junction held 12 bases outside the gene matches. The CDR3 is made up of 16 amino acids. CDR3 amino acids: CASNSGTNVNTGELFF. Written as DNA, the CDR3 is TGTGCCAGTAACTCCGGGACTAACGTTAACACCGGGGAGCTGTTTTTT.